The 29 T cell receptor beta chains listed next were all sequenced from one sample in a study of blood T cell repertoires in COVID-19. Sequenced by immunoSEQ multiplex PCR; TCRdb stores in-frame clones only, minus some. This repertoire shows 150,000 to 200,000 clones, 80% to 90% found once; its top ten account for around 1.4%. Sequencing was performed on peripheral blood. The receptors come from a woman in her forties or fifties with acute or convalescent COVID-19.

V usage is TRBV11-3 and J usage is TRBJ2-5; 10 bases agree with TRBD1. There are 14 residues in the CDR3. With 4 bases clipped from V and 5 bases from J, the junction kept 4 bases outside the gene matches. The germline V gene encodes CDR1 SGHNT and CDR2 YENEEA. In DNA, the CDR3 is TGTGCCAGCAGCTCGGGACAGGGGAGGGAGACCCAGTACTTC. Its translation is CASSSGQGRETQYF.

This sequence joins TRBV7-9 and TRBJ2-2; possibly TRBD1 for D (6 bases). Germline loops: CDR1 SEHNR, CDR2 FQNEAQ (reference sequence). The V gene lost 7 bases and the J gene lost 0 bases, with 15 bases spanning the gap. The CDR3 consists of 16 residues. The CDR3 region is CASTLNRVANTGELFF. The CDR3 coding sequence is TGTGCCAGCACCCTTAACAGGGTCGCGAACACCGGGGAGCTGTTTTTT.

V gene TRBV30 combines with J gene TRBJ1-2; 11 bases are shared with TRBD1. Germline CDR1 and CDR2: GTSNPN and SVGIG (reference sequence). After removal of 3 bases from V and 13 bases from J, the junction contained 7 bases not matched to a gene. The CDR3 is made up of 12 amino acids. The CDR3 sequence is CAWSDRDRGITF. In DNA form, the CDR3 reads TGTGCCTGGAGCGACCGGGACAGGGGGATCACCTTC. The complete variable domain, with remaining parts taken from reference TRBV30 and TRBJ1-2, reads SQTIHQWPATLVQPVGSPLSLECTVEGTSNPNLYWYRQAAGRGLQLLFYSVGIGQISSEVPQNLSASRPQDRQFILSSKKLLLSDSGFYLCAWSDRDRGITFGSGTRLTVV.

The chain combines TRBV5-5 with TRBJ1-4; tentatively, D is TRBD1 (5 bases). This CDR3 spans 14 amino acids. Trimming cost V 4 bases and J 6 bases, with 13 bases left between them. Looked up from germline, CDR1 is SGHKS and CDR2 is YYEKEE (reference sequence). DNA for the CDR3: TGTGCCAGCAGCCCGCGTTGGGGGGATGAAAAACTGTTTTTT. This gives the protein CASSPRWGDEKLFF. The entire variable domain, with the rest obtained from reference TRBV5-5 and TRBJ1-4, is as follows: DAGVTQSPTHLIKTRGQQVTLRCSPISGHKSVSWYQQVLGQGPQFIFQYYEKEERGRGNFPDRFSARQFPNYSSELNVNALLLGDSALYLCASSPRWGDEKLFFGSGTQLSVL.

The V and J genes are TRBV7-8 and TRBJ1-5; TRBD1 matches 8 bases. The CDR3 sequence is 14 residues long. With 1 base clipped from V and 7 bases from J, the junction kept 3 bases outside the gene matches. Germline CDR1 SGHVS, CDR2 FQNEAQ. The DNA for the CDR3 is TGTGCCAGCAGCTTAGGGACAGGGAACCAGCCCCAGCATTTT. This gives the protein CASSLGTGNQPQHF.

In its sample, this clone was seen once. The chain joins TRBV10-3 to TRBJ2-3; 9 nucleotides match TRBD1. The CDR3 consists of 14 residues. Trimming at V came to 6 bases and at J to 5 bases, leaving 6 bases not matched to a gene. In germline, CDR1 is ENHRY, CDR2 SYGVKD. This chain's CDR3 is CAIRGQGRKDTQYF. The CDR3 DNA reads as TGTGCCATCAGAGGACAGGGGAGAAAAGATACGCAGTATTTT.

This sequence joins TRBV5-1 and TRBJ1-1; 8 bases line up with TRBD1. CDR1 and CDR2 (germline): SGHRS, YFSETQ. The CDR3 contains 18 residues. The J segment lost 2 bases and the V segment lost 4 bases, leaving 16 bases of the junction unmatched. The CDR3 region is CASSLGQGWVDRNTEAFF. In nucleotides, the CDR3 is TGCGCCAGCAGCCTAGGACAGGGATGGGTCGATAGAAACACTGAAGCTTTCTTT.

This clone was seen just once. The J gene is TRBJ1-1, the V gene TRBV15, with D hard to call. The germline CDR1 and CDR2 sequences are LNHNV and YYDKDF (reference sequence). Trimming stripped 5 bases from V and 8 bases from J, with 12 bases between. The CDR3 is made up of 12 amino acids. The CDR3 loop is CATSLRPREAFF. CDR3 nucleotide sequence: TGTGCCACCAGCCTCCGGCCCAGGGAAGCTTTCTTT.

This chain joins TRBV6-2 or TRBV6-3 and TRBJ2-7; TRBD2 matches at 8 bases. Looked up from germline, CDR1 is MNHEY and CDR2 is SVGEGT. Trimming at V came to 2 bases and at J to 5 bases, leaving 8 bases not matched to a gene. The CDR3 contains 15 residues. The CDR3 here is CASSYRAGAFDEQYF. The DNA of the CDR3 is TGTGCCAGCAGTTACCGAGCGGGAGCCTTCGACGAGCAGTACTTC.

This sequence joins TRBV18 and TRBJ2-5; 7 bases are shared with TRBD2. The CDR3 totals 15 residues. The germline gives CDR1 KGHSH, CDR2 LQKENI. Trimming at V came to 3 bases and at J to 5 bases, leaving 9 bases not matched to a gene. The CDR3 DNA sequence: TGTGCCAGCTCACCCCGGGCGGGAGAATTGGAGACCCAGTACTTC. Translating gives CASSPRAGELETQYF. Using reference TRBV18 and TRBJ2-5 for the parts outside the CDR3, the full variable domain is NAGVMQNPRHLVRRRGQEARLRCSPMKGHSHVYWYRQLPEEGLKFMVYLQKENIIDESGMPKERFSAEFPKEGPSILRIQQVVRGDSAAYFCASSPRAGELETQYFGPGTRLLVL.

V and J are TRBV11-2 and TRBJ2-5, with 14 bases matching TRBD2. With 5 bases clipped from V and 4 bases from J, the junction kept 3 bases outside the gene matches. Germline assignment: CDR1 SGHAT and CDR2 FQNNGV. The CDR3 is made up of 15 amino acids. In nucleotides, the CDR3 is TGTGCCAGCAGCCCGGGACTAGCGGGAGTAGAGACCCAGTACTTC. Its protein is CASSPGLAGVETQYF.

The chain combines TRBV10-3 with TRBJ2-1; possibly TRBD1 for D (6 bases). V was cut by 3 bases and J by 4 bases, with 16 bases left in between. The CDR3 sequence is 16 residues long. The germline gives CDR1 ENHRY, CDR2 SYGVKD. As DNA, the CDR3 is TGTGCCATCAGTGACACCATCCAAGGACAGTACAATGAGCAGTTCTTC. Protein sequence: CAISDTIQGQYNEQFF.

The gene calls are TRBV5-8 and TRBJ1-4, with D uncertain. The germline V gene encodes CDR1 SGHTS and CDR2 YDEGEE. The CDR3 contains 15 residues. V lost 0 bases, J lost 5 bases, and 11 bases lay in between. CDR3 coding DNA: TGTGCCAGCAGCTTGGGTCCCCTTCCCAATGAAAAACTGTTTTTT. It specifies CASSLGPLPNEKLFF. Looking up the rest from reference TRBV5-8 and TRBJ1-4 gives the full variable domain: EAGVTQSPTHLIKTRGQQATLRCSPISGHTSVYWYQQALGLGLQFLLWYDEGEERNRGNFPPRFSGRQFPNYSSELNVNALELEDSALYLCASSLGPLPNEKLFFGSGTQLSVL.

The chain has TRBV24-1 and TRBJ1-2; a possible D gene is TRBD1 (5 bases). V was pared by 4 bases and J by 7 bases, with 9 bases between. Per the germline V gene, CDR1 is KGHDR and CDR2 is SFDVKD. This CDR3 contains 12 residues. CDR3 sequence (DNA): TGTGCCACCAGTGACCCAGGGTTTGGCTACACCTTC. This gives the protein CATSDPGFGYTF.

V gene TRBV10-3 combines with J gene TRBJ2-7; 7 bases match TRBD2. Germline CDR1 is ENHRY and CDR2 is SYGVKD. V trimming: 4 bases; J trimming: 7 bases; junction bases outside the gene matches: 10. The CDR3 spans 14 residues. The DNA of the CDR3 is TGTGCCATCAGTGCTGGTCTAGCGGAAAGGGAGCAGTACTTC. It is translated as CAISAGLAEREQYF.

This sequence joins TRBV19 and TRBJ2-3; tentative D call: TRBD2 (5 bases). The CDR3 contains 13 residues. Germline lookup yields CDR1 LNHDA and CDR2 SQIVND (reference sequence). Trimming pared 5 bases from V and 1 base from J, leaving 7 bases between. CDR3 nucleotide sequence: TGTGCCAGTAGTGGAGGAGGCACAGATACGCAGTATTTT. Its translation: CASSGGGTDTQYF.

The chain combines TRBV2 with TRBJ1-4, with 9 nucleotides matching TRBD1. This CDR3 has 13 residues. V shed 7 bases, J shed 7 bases, and the junction held 4 bases outside the gene matches. The germline V gene has CDR1 SNHLY and CDR2 FYNNEI. CDR3 residues: CASKQGAGEKLFF. CDR3 coding DNA: TGTGCCAGCAAACAGGGGGCTGGTGAAAAACTGTTTTTT.

The genes are TRBV5-1 and TRBJ2-7; a weak D match, TRBD1 (6 bases). Germline V gene data show CDR1 as SGHRS and CDR2 as YFSETQ. With 0 bases removed from V and 0 bases from J, the gap between germline ends came to 10 bases. CDR3 size: 15 residues. The CDR3 bases are TGCGCCAGCAGCTTGGAAGGGGGAGACTCCTACGAGCAGTACTTC. This codes for CASSLEGGDSYEQYF.

This clone came up once. The rearrangement links TRBV6-1 to TRBJ2-7, with a weak D call TRBD2 (5 bases). This CDR3 is 18 amino acids long. V shed 3 bases and J shed 0 bases, with 21 bases lying between them. Germline assignment: CDR1 MNHNS and CDR2 SASEGT. The CDR3 region has the DNA TGTGCCAGCAGTGACCGCCCTGCGGGCTTTCAAAGCTCCTACGAGCAGTACTTC. Translating gives CASSDRPAGFQSSYEQYF.

For the CDR3, the DNA is TGTGCCAGCAGCCAAGAGCACCCCCGGGACAGGGGGCACGAGCAGTACTTC. This gives the protein CASSQEHPRDRGHEQYF. V and J are TRBV3-1 (or the pseudogene TRBV3-2) and TRBJ2-7; 12 bases map to TRBD1. The CDR3 contains 17 residues. The germline V gene encodes CDR1 LGHDT and CDR2 YNNKEL (reference sequence). V shed 0 bases, J shed 5 bases, and the junction held 8 bases outside the gene matches.

The rearrangement links TRBV9 to TRBJ2-3, with 10 positions matching TRBD2. In germline, CDR1 is SGDLS, CDR2 YYNGEE. Unmatched junction bases numbered 5, after V lost 4 bases and J lost 6 bases. The CDR3 runs 14 residues. The CDR3 DNA reads as TGTGCCAGCAGCCCCGGGACTAGCGTTGATACGCAGTATTTT. It yields the protein CASSPGTSVDTQYF.

CDR3 bases: TGCGCCAGCAGCAGTGGACAGGAGCACTCTGGAAACACCATATATTTT. Encoded protein: CASSSGQEHSGNTIYF. This chain joins TRBV5-1 and TRBJ1-3; 7 bases agree with TRBD1. Germline V gene sequence: CDR1 SGHRS, CDR2 YFSETQ. After removal of 4 bases from V and 0 bases from J, the junction contained 7 bases not matched to a gene. The length of the CDR3 is 16 residues.

The chain has TRBV6-5 and TRBJ1-1, with D hard to call. Trimming removed 6 bases at V and 5 bases at J, with 19 bases between. Germline V gives CDR1 MNHEY, CDR2 SVGAGI. This CDR3 spans 15 amino acids. CDR3 protein: CASRPDLTPGTEAFF. Here the CDR3 DNA reads TGTGCCAGCAGGCCAGATCTGACGCCCGGGACTGAAGCTTTCTTT.

This sequence joins TRBV5-4 and TRBJ1-2; D gene unclear. V dropped 0 bases and J dropped 1 base, with 13 bases sitting between them. Per germline, CDR1 SGHNT and CDR2 YYREEE (reference sequence). This CDR3 contains 16 residues. DNA for the CDR3: TGTGCCAGCAGCTTGGGTGCAGGCCAAAATAACTATGGCTACACCTTC. Amino acids: CASSLGAGQNNYGYTF.

The chain is built from TRBV19 and TRBJ1-5, with 8 bases fitting TRBD1. J was trimmed by 8 bases and V by 4 bases; bases with no gene match: 10. The CDR3 runs 15 residues. The germline CDR1 and CDR2 sequences are LNHDA and SQIVND (reference sequence). The CDR3 loop is CASSTGTGHGEPQHF. The CDR3 region has the DNA TGTGCCAGTAGTACCGGGACAGGTCATGGGGAGCCCCAGCATTTT.

The CDR3 sequence is CASISGQGAYNQPQHF. The CDR3 bases are TGTGCCAGCATTTCAGGACAGGGGGCTTACAATCAGCCCCAGCATTTT. The chain couples TRBV28 to TRBJ1-5; 11 bases are shared with TRBD1. J lost 3 bases, V lost 7 bases, and 8 bases had no gene match. CDR1 is MDHEN and CDR2 is SYDVKM in the germline V gene. The CDR3 sequence is 16 residues long.

The chain joins TRBV19 to TRBJ1-1; the match to TRBD1 covers 12 bases. J was trimmed by 4 bases and V by 4 bases; bases with no gene match: 7. The germline CDR1 and CDR2 sequences are LNHDA and SQIVND (reference sequence). CDR3 length: 16 residues. CDR3 sequence reads: CASSSPGQGATTEAFF. DNA of the CDR3: TGTGCCAGTAGTAGTCCGGGACAGGGGGCGACCACTGAAGCTTTCTTT. The full variable domain, rest sourced from reference TRBV19 and TRBJ1-1, is DGGITQSPKYLFRKEGQNVTLSCEQNLNHDAMYWYRQDPGQGLRLIYYSQIVNDFQKGDIAEGYSVSREKKESFPLTVTSAQKNPTAFYLCASSSPGQGATTEAFFGQGTRLTVV.

The chain links TRBV12-3 or TRBV12-4 to TRBJ1-2, with D hard to call. CDR3 size: 12 residues. Trimming took 5 bases from V and 7 from J, leaving 11 bases between them. The CDR3: CASSTRYSGYTF. The CDR3 bases are TGTGCCAGCAGTACCAGGTACTCTGGCTACACCTTC.

The V gene is TRBV7-8, the J gene TRBJ2-7; D is perhaps TRBD1 (5 bases). CDR1 SGHVS and CDR2 FQNEAQ come from the germline V gene. The CDR3 is 16 amino acids. V was cut by 5 bases and J by 2 bases, with 19 bases left in between. CDR3 protein: CASSLRSRVSPYEQYF. The CDR3 bases are TGTGCCAGCAGCCTCAGGAGCAGGGTCTCCCCCTACGAGCAGTACTTC.